A selection of T cell receptor beta chains follows, all from one sample in a study of T-cell reconstitution after alpha-beta-depleted transplantation in children. TCRdb used MiXCR to reprocess the PCR reads, holding one entry per CDR3 protein. Here the sample spans around 530,000 distinct CDR3 sequences, around a third being singletons. The sequencing here drew on PBMCs from the stem cell graft donor, taken from the stem cell graft. The receptors derive from a human donor who donated a stem cell graft to a child with aplastic anemia. CDR3s leave out the opening cysteine and the closing phenylalanine or tryptophan.

CDR3: ASSDPGQGASGNIQY
J: TRBJ2-4
V: TRBV9

CDR3: ASRPTSSETQY
J: TRBJ2-5
V: TRBV6-2/TRBV6-3

CDR3: ASSSPGAVGGYT
J: TRBJ1-2
V: TRBV5-1

CDR3: ASSFRPRGNEKLF
J: TRBJ1-4
V: TRBV27

CDR3: ASSLEPLSAASTDTQY
J: TRBJ2-3
V: TRBV12-3/TRBV12-4

CDR3: AWSASGGYSYNSPLH
J: TRBJ1-6
V: TRBV30

CDR3: SAPRAGEAYEQY
J: TRBJ2-7
V: TRBV20-1

CDR3: ASTSLYSYEQY
J: TRBJ2-7
V: TRBV5-1

CDR3: ASSLVGWGGELF
J: TRBJ2-2
V: TRBV7-2

CDR3: ASSLDTAPGANTEAF
J: TRBJ1-1
V: TRBV6-5

CDR3: ASSIRGNTGELF
J: TRBJ2-2
V: TRBV19

CDR3: ASSEGNSPLH
J: TRBJ1-6
V: TRBV25-1

CDR3: VSRRRGLSEQY
J: TRBJ2-7
V: TRBV11-1

CDR3: ASSQDKRGQGTQY
J: TRBJ2-3
V: TRBV4-3

CDR3: ASSLAGSQETQY
J: TRBJ2-5
V: TRBV7-9

CDR3: ASSLGTGFQPQH
J: TRBJ1-5
V: TRBV27

CDR3: ASSLGSGYYGYT
J: TRBJ1-2
V: TRBV11-2